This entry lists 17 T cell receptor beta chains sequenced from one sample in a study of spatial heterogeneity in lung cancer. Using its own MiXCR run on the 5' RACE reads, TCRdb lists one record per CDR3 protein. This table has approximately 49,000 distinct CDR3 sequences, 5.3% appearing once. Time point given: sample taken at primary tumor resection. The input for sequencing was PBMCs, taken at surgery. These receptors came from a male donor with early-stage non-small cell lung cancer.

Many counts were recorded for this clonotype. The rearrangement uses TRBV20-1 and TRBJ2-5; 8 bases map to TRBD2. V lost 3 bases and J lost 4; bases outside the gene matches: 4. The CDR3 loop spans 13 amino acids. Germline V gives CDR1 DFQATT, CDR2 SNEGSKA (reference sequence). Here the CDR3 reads CSASFSGAETQYF. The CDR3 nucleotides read TGCAGTGCTAGCTTTAGCGGGGCAGAGACCCAGTACTTC.

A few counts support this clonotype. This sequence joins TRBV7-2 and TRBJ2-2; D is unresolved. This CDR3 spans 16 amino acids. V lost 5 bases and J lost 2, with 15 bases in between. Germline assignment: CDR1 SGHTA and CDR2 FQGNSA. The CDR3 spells CASSPRVVINTGELFF. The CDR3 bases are TGTGCCAGCAGCCCCCGGGTAGTAATTAACACCGGGGAGCTGTTTTTT.

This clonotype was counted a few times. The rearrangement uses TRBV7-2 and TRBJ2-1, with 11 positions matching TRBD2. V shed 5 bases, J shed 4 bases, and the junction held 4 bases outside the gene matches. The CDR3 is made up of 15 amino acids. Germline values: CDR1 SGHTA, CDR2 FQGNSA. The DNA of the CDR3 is TGTGCCAGCAGCACCCTAGCGGGAGGTTACAATGAGCAGTTCTTC. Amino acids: CASSTLAGGYNEQFF. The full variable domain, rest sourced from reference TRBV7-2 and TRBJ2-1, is GAGVSQSPSNKVTEKGKDVELRCDPISGHTALYWYRQSLGQGLEFLIYFQGNSAPDKSGLPSDRFSAERTGGSVSTLTIQRTQQEDSAVYLCASSTLAGGYNEQFFGPGTRLTVL.

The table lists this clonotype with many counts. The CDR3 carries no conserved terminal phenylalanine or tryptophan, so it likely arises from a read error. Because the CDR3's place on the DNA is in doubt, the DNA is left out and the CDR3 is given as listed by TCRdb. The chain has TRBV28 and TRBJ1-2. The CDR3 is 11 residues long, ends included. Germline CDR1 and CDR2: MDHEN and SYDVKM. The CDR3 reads CASSSAYLWKL.

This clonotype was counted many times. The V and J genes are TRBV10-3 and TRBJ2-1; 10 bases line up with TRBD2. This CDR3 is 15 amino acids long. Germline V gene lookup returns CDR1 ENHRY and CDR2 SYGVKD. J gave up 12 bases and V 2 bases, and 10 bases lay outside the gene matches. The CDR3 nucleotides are TGTGCCATCAGTGAGAGGGAGCGGGAGGGCCTCAGGCAGTTCTTC. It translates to CAISEREREGLRQFF.

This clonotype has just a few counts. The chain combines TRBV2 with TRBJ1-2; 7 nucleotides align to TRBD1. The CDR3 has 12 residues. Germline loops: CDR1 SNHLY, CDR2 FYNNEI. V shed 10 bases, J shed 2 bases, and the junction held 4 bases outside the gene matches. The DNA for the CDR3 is TGTGCCACCAAGACAGGGAACTATGGCTACACCTTC. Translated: CATKTGNYGYTF.

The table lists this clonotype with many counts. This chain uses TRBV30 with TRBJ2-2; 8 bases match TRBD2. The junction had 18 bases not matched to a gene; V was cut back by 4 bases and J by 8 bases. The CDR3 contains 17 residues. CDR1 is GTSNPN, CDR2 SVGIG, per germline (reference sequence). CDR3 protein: CAWILKTGLGVSGELFF. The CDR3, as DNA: TGTGCCTGGATACTTAAAACGGGACTAGGGGTGTCTGGGGAGCTGTTTTTT.

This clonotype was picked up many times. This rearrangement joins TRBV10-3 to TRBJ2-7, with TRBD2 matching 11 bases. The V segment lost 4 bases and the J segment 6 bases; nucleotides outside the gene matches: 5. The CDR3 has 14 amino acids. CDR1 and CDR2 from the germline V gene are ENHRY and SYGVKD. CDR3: CAISGSGRVAEQYF. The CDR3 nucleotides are TGTGCCATCAGTGGTAGCGGGAGGGTCGCCGAGCAGTACTTC.

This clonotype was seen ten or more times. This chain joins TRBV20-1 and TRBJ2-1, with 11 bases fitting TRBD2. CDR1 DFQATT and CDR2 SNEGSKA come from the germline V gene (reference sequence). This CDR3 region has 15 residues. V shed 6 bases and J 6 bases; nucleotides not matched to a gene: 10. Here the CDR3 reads CSAALLAGVTNEQFF. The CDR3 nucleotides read TGCAGTGCGGCATTACTAGCGGGAGTCACCAATGAGCAGTTCTTC.

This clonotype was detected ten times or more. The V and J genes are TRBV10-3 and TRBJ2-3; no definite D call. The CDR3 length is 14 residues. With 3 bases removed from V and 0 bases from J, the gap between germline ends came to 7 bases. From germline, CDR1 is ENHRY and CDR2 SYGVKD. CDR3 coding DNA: TGTGCCATCAGTGATTCTACTAGCACAGATACGCAGTATTTT. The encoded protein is CAISDSTSTDTQYF.

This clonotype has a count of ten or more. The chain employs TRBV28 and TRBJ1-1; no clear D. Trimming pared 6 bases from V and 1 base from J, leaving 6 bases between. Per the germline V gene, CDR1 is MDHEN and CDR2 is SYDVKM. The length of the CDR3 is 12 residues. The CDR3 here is CASRSQNTEAFF. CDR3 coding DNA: TGTGCCAGCAGATCACAGAACACTGAAGCTTTCTTT.

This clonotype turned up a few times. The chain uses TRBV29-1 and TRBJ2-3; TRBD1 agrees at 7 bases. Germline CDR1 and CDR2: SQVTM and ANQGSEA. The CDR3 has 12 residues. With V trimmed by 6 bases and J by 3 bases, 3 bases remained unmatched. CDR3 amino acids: CSVGTVTDTQYF. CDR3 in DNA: TGCAGCGTGGGGACAGTAACAGATACGCAGTATTTT.

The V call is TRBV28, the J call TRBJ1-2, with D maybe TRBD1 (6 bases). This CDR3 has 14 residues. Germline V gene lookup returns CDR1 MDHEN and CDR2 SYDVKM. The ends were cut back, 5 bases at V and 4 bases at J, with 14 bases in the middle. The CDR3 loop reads CASSEGRGFYGYTF. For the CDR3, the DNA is TGTGCCAGCAGTGAGGGCAGGGGTTTCTATGGCTACACCTTC.

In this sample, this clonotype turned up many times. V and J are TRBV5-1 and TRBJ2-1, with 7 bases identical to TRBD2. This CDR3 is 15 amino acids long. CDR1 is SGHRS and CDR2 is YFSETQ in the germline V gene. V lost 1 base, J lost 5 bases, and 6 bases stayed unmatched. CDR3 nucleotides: TGCGCCAGCAGCTTGACGGCGGGAGTAAACAATGAGCAGTTCTTC. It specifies CASSLTAGVNNEQFF. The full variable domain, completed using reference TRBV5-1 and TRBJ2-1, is KAGVTQTPRYLIKTRGQQVTLSCSPISGHRSVSWYQQTPGQGLQFLFEYFSETQRNKGNFPGRFSGRQFSNSRSEMNVSTLELGDSALYLCASSLTAGVNNEQFFGPGTRLTVL.

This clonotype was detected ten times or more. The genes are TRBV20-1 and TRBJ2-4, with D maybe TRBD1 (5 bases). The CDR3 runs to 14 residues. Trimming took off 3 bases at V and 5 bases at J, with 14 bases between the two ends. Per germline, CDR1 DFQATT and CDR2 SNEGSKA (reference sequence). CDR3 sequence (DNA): TGCAGTGCTAGTGGGGCAGGGTTCGAAAACATTCAGTACTTC. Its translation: CSASGAGFENIQYF.

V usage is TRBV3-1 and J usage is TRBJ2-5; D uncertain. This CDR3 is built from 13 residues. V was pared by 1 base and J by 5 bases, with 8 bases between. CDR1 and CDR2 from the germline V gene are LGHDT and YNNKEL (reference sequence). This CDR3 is CASSQGRAETQYF. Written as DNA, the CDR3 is TGTGCCAGCAGCCAAGGGCGAGCGGAGACCCAGTACTTC.

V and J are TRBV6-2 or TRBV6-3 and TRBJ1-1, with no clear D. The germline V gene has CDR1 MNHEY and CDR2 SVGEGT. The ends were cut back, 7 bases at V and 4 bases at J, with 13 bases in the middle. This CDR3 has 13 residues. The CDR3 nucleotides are TGTGCCAGCAAGACGGTCGGCTCCACTGAAGCTTTCTTT. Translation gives CASKTVGSTEAFF.